This TCR beta chain was recorded in a study of cytomegalovirus exposure and HLA in healthy donors. General study results and limits: Certain indistinguishable V segments, among them TRBV6-2 and TRBV6-3, were excluded. Several top significant clusters appeared, in a later analysis, to be linked to common viral pathogens.

V lost 5 bases to trimming and J lost 9 bases; unmatched junction nucleotides: 10. The germline V gene encodes CDR1 MNHNY and CDR2 SVGAGI (reference sequence). The CDR3 spans 14 residues. The PCR used 60 Vbeta and 13 Jbeta primers. TCRdb's copy holds only in-frame clones and misses some; the assay was immunoSEQ multiplex PCR. The data contain about 130,000 clones, roughly 83% of them seen just once; the ten biggest clones take up around 1.2%. Concerning this clone: Its target is not known.

Source material: PBMCs. This TCR came from a girl aged 2 to 9 in good health and CMV-seronegative. The chain recombines TRBV6-6 with TRBJ2-7; 10 positions agree with TRBD1. CDR3 in amino acids: CASSKPGQGPGQYF. CDR3 coding DNA: TGTGCCAGCAGTAAACCGGGACAGGGGCCAGGGCAGTACTTC.